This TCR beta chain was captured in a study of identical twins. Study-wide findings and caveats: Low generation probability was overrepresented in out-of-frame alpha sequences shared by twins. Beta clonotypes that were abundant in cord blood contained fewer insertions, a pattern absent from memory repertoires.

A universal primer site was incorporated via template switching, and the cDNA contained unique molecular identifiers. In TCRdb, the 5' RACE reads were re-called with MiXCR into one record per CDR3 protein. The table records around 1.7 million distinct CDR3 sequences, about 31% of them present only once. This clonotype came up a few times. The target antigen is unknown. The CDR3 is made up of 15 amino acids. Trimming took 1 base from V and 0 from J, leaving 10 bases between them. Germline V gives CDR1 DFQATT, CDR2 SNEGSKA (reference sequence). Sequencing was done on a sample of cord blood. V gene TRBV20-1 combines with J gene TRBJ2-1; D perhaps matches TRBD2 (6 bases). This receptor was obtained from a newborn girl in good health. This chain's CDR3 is CSARGRGSSYNEQFF. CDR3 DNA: TGCAGTGCTAGAGGACGGGGGAGCTCCTACAATGAGCAGTTCTTC.